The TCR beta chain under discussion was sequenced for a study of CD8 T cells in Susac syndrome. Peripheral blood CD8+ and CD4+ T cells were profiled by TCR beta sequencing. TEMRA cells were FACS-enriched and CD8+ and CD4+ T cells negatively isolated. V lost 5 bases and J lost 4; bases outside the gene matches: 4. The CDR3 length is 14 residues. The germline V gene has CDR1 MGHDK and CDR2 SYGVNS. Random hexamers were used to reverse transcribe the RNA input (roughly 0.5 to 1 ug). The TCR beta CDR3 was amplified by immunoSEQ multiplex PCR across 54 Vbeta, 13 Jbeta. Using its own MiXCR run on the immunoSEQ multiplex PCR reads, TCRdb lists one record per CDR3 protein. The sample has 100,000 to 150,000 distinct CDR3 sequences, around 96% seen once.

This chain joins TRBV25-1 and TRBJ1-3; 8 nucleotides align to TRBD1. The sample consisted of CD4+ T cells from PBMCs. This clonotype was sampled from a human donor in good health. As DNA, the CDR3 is TGTGCCAGCAGTAGGACAGGGAGCGGAAACACCATATATTTT. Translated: CASSRTGSGNTIYF.